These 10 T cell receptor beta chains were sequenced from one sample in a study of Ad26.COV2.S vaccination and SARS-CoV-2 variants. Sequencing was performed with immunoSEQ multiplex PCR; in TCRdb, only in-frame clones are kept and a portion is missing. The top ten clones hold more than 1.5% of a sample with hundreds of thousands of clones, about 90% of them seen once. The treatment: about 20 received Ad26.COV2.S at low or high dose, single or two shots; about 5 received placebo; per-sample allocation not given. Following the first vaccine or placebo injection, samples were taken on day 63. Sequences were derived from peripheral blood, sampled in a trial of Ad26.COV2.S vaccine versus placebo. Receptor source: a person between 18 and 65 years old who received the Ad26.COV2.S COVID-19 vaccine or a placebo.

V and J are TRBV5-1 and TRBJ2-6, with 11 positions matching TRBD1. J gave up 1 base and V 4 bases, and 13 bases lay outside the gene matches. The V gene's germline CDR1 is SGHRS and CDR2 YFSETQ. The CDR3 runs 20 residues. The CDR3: CASSRDGWTGGASGANVLTF. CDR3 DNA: TGCGCCAGCAGCCGGGACGGATGGACAGGGGGCGCGTCTGGGGCCAACGTCCTGACTTTC. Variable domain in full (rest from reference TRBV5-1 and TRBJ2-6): KAGVTQTPRYLIKTRGQQVTLSCSPISGHRSVSWYQQTPGQGLQFLFEYFSETQRNKGNFPGRFSGRQFSNSRSEMNVSTLELGDSALYLCASSRDGWTGGASGANVLTFGAGSRLTVL.

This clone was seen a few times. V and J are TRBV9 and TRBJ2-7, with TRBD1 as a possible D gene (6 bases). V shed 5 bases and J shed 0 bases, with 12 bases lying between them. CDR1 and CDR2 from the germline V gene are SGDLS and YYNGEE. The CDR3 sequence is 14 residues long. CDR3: CASSPTGNSYEQYF. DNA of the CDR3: TGTGCCAGCAGTCCAACAGGGAACTCCTACGAGCAGTACTTC.

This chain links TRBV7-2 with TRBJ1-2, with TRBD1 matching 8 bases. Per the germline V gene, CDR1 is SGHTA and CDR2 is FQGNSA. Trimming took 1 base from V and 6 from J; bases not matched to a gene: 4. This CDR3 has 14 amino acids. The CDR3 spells CASSLVAGGDGYTF. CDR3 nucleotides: TGTGCCAGCAGCTTAGTAGCAGGGGGCGATGGCTACACCTTC.

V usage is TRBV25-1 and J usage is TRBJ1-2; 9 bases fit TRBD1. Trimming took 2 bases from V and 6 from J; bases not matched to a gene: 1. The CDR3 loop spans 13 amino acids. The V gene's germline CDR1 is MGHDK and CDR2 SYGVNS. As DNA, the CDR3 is TGTGCCAGCAGTGAAAGGACAGGGGATGGCTACACCTTC. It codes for CASSERTGDGYTF.

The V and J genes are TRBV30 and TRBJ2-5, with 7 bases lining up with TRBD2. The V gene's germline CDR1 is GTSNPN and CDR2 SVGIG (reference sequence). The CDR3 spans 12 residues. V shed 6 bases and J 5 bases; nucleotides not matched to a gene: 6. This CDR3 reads CACVGGSETQYF. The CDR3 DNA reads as TGTGCCTGTGTGGGGGGGTCGGAGACCCAGTACTTC.

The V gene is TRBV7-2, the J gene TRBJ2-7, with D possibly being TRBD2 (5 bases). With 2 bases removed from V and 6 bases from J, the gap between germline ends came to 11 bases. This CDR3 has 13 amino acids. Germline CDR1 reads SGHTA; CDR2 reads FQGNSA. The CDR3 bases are TGTGCCAGCAGCTTACGTGGAGGCCTCGAGCAGTACTTC. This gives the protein CASSLRGGLEQYF.

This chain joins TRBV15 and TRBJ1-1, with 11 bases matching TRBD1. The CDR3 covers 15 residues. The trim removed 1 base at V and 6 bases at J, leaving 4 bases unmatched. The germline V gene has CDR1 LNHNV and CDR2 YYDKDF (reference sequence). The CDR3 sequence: CATSRGTGGLAEAFF. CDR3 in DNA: TGTGCCACCAGCAGAGGGACAGGGGGCTTGGCTGAAGCTTTCTTT.

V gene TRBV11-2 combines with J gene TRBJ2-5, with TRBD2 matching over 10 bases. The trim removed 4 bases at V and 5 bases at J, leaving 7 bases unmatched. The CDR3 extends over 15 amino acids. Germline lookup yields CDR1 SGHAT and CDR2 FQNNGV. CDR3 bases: TGTGCCAGCAGCTCGAGCGGGGGGGCCTTTGAGACCCAGTACTTC. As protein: CASSSSGGAFETQYF.

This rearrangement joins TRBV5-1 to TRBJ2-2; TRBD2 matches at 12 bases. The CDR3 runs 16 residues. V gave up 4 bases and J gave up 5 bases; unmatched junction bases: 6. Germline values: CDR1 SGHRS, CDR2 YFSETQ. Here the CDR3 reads CASSQRTSGTTGELFF. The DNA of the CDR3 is TGCGCCAGCAGCCAAAGGACTAGCGGGACGACCGGGGAGCTGTTTTTT.

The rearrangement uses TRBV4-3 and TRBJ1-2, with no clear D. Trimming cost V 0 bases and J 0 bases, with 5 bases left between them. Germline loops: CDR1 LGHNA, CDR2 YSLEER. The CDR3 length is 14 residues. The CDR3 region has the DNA TGCGCCAGCAGCCAAGATCAGACTAACTATGGCTACACCTTC. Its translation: CASSQDQTNYGYTF.